The 8 T cell receptor beta chains below were found in one sample sequenced in a study of blood T cell repertoires in COVID-19. The assay was immunoSEQ multiplex PCR, and TCRdb's table has in-frame clones only and misses some. The sample contains 110,000 to 150,000 clones, approximately 90% of which appear only once. The specimen was PBMCs or T cells enriched from blood (not recorded which). These receptors all stem from a man aged 50-60 years who had recovered from COVID-19.

The chain links TRBV19 to TRBJ2-6; D call uncertain. V lost 8 bases, J lost 0 bases, and 5 bases lay in between. CDR1 LNHDA and CDR2 SQIVND come from the germline V gene (reference sequence). This CDR3 is built from 13 residues. The CDR3 spells CASEVSGANVLTF. The CDR3 bases are TGTGCCAGTGAGGTCTCTGGGGCCAACGTCCTGACTTTC.

The chain couples TRBV5-6 to TRBJ1-5; D gene ambiguous. V gave up 0 bases and J gave up 8 bases, with 12 bases separating them. CDR1 and CDR2 from the germline V gene are SGHDT and YYEEEE. The CDR3 sequence is 14 residues long. CDR3 nucleotide sequence: TGTGCCAGCAGCTTGGGCAGACTAAGGAAGCCCCAGCATTTT. Its protein product is CASSLGRLRKPQHF.

This clone was seen a single time. The rearrangement joins TRBV5-4 to TRBJ2-1, with a weak D call TRBD2 (5 bases). The CDR3 extends over 16 amino acids. Germline CDR1 reads SGHNT; CDR2 reads YYREEE (reference sequence). V lost 0 bases to trimming and J lost 6 bases, with 16 bases between them. The CDR3 loop is CASSLGGGAVGNEQFF. CDR3 DNA: TGTGCCAGCAGCTTGGGAGGAGGCGCCGTGGGCAATGAGCAGTTCTTC.

This sequence joins TRBV14 and TRBJ1-1, with a weak D call TRBD1 (5 bases). Per germline, CDR1 SGHDN and CDR2 FVKESK. This CDR3 is built from 16 residues. V gave up 0 bases and J gave up 0 bases, with 11 bases separating them. CDR3 sequence: CASSQDGNRMNTEAFF. The DNA of the CDR3 is TGTGCCAGCAGCCAAGACGGCAACAGGATGAACACTGAAGCTTTCTTT.

This clone came up a few times. This chain joins TRBV24-1 and TRBJ2-2; TRBD2 aligns across 9 bases. The trim removed 5 bases at V and 3 bases at J, leaving 3 bases unmatched. The CDR3 length is 15 residues. Germline V lookup: CDR1 KGHDR, CDR2 SFDVKD. In DNA form, the CDR3 reads TGTGCCACCAGTGTCGCTAGCGGGGACACCGGGGAGCTGTTTTTT. Protein: CATSVASGDTGELFF.

The rearrangement uses TRBV21-1 and TRBJ2-5; the D call in the table, TRBD1, was not verified against the DNA. TRBV21-1 represents a pseudogene. The CDR3 extends over 14 amino acids. CDR3 protein: CASSNGTGSETQYF. CDR3 in DNA: TGTGCCAGCAGCAACGGGACAGGGTCGGAGACCCAGTACTTC.

V usage is TRBV2 and J usage is TRBJ2-2; 9 positions match TRBD1. Germline V gene lookup returns CDR1 SNHLY and CDR2 FYNNEI. V was clipped by 7 bases and J by 7 bases; unmatched bases: 4. The CDR3 covers 13 residues. CDR3 sequence: CASMDRGSGELFF. CDR3 nucleotide sequence: TGTGCCAGCATGGACAGGGGAAGCGGGGAGCTGTTTTTT.

The chain is built from TRBV6-5 and TRBJ2-5; the D gene is possibly TRBD2 (6 bases). Deletions cut 7 bases from V and 1 base from J, with 13 bases between. The CDR3 extends over 14 amino acids. Germline-derived CDR1 and CDR2 are MNHEY and SVGAGI. CDR3 in DNA: TGTGCCAGCACCGGACTATACCTCCAAGAGACCCAGTACTTC. Its protein is CASTGLYLQETQYF.